One sample yielded the 27 T cell receptor beta chains listed below, sequenced in a study of neoadjuvant anti-PD-1 for oral cavity cancer (dated by TCRdb to about 2021). The meaning of the sample's time point label: before neoadjuvant nivolumab. The method behind the library was the immunoSEQ multiplex PCR assay. TCRdb mirrors the immuneACCESS table, restricted to in-frame sequences. Some clones are absent from its copies; in checked studies, under half trace to an unresolved V gene, and the reason for the others is unknown. Across this sample there are more than 6,000 clones, with around 82% seen only once. The top ten hold roughly 3.3% of the sample. The sequenced sample was PBMCs, obtained before nivolumab (anti-PD-1) treatment. The receptors derive from a person aged 35-80 years with oral cavity squamous cell carcinoma.

The chain links TRBV9 to TRBJ2-7; 10 bases map to TRBD1. The CDR3 consists of 16 residues. Germline V gene data show CDR1 as SGDLS and CDR2 as YYNGEE. The V and J ends lost 4 bases and 4 bases, in that order; junction bases with no gene match: 11. In DNA, the CDR3 is TGTGCCAGCAGCCCCCACCCAGGACAGGGGGGATACGAGCAGTACTTC. Amino acid sequence: CASSPHPGQGGYEQYF.

The chain recombines TRBV9 with TRBJ1-2; D unresolved. The CDR3 loop spans 14 amino acids. CDR1 is SGDLS, CDR2 YYNGEE, per germline. V lost 0 bases and J lost 4, with 10 bases in between. For the CDR3, the DNA is TGTGCCAGCAGCGTAGCCGGCAGCAGCTATGGCTACACCTTC. Translation gives CASSVAGSSYGYTF.

V usage is TRBV21-1 and J usage is TRBJ1-2; the D segment call TRBD1 is taken from the table without a DNA check. TRBV21-1 counts as a pseudogene. The CDR3 runs 14 residues. The CDR3 DNA follows: TGTGCCAGCAGCAAAGGGACAGGGGGCTATGGCTACACCTTC. This codes for CASSKGTGGYGYTF.

The rearrangement links TRBV25-1 to TRBJ2-5; possibly TRBD1 for D (5 bases). V was cut by 0 bases and J by 5 bases, with 10 bases left in between. CDR3 length: 14 residues. Germline V gives CDR1 MGHDK, CDR2 SYGVNS. The CDR3 sequence: CASSEYGQGETQYF. CDR3 DNA sequence: TGTGCCAGCAGTGAATATGGACAAGGGGAGACCCAGTACTTC.

The chain employs TRBV14 and TRBJ1-3; D remains unclear. The CDR3 runs 16 residues. Germline CDR1 SGHDN, CDR2 FVKESK. The germline V and J ends were trimmed by 4 bases and 0 bases, with 13 bases remaining between them. The DNA for the CDR3 is TGTGCCAGCAGCCCCCTCGGCACGAGCTCTGGAAACACCATATATTTT. This gives the protein CASSPLGTSSGNTIYF.

This sequence joins TRBV6-5 and TRBJ1-6; D may be TRBD1 (5 bases). The V and J ends lost 5 bases and 8 bases respectively, with 16 bases between them. In germline, CDR1 is MNHEY, CDR2 SVGAGI. This CDR3 has 15 amino acids. This CDR3 reads CASSLAPTAYSPLHF. The CDR3 DNA follows: TGTGCCAGCAGTCTTGCCCCGACAGCTTATTCACCCCTCCACTTT.

J is TRBJ2-6 and V is TRBV6-4, with D unresolved. CDR3 length: 14 residues. CDR1 and CDR2 (germline): MRHNA, SNTAGT. Trimming removed 3 bases from V and 3 bases from J, with 6 bases in between. CDR3 sequence reads: CASSEGFGANVLTF. The CDR3 DNA reads TGTGCCAGCAGTGAGGGTTTTGGGGCCAACGTCCTGACTTTC.

This rearrangement joins TRBV7-2 to TRBJ1-2; D gene uncertain. The germline V gene has CDR1 SGHTA and CDR2 FQGNSA. V lost 4 bases to trimming and J lost 10 bases, with 16 bases between them. CDR3 length equals 13 residues. The CDR3 is CASSSRGGRIYTF. The CDR3 nucleotides read TGTGCCAGCAGCTCGCGTGGAGGCCGCATCTACACCTTC.

J is TRBJ2-5 and V is TRBV29-1; 10 positions match TRBD2. The CDR3 has 15 amino acids. Germline values: CDR1 SQVTM, CDR2 ANQGSEA. Unmatched junction bases numbered 10, after V lost 4 bases and J lost 5 bases. The CDR3: CSVAGSGGTWETQYF. The CDR3 bases are TGCAGCGTTGCGGGTAGCGGGGGGACCTGGGAGACCCAGTACTTC.

The genes are TRBV5-1 and TRBJ2-7; 10 bases are shared with TRBD1. Germline lookup yields CDR1 SGHRS and CDR2 YFSETQ. Unmatched junction bases numbered 5, after V lost 2 bases and J lost 6 bases. The CDR3 spans 14 residues. Here the CDR3 reads CASSFGTGDSEQYF. In DNA, the CDR3 is TGCGCCAGCAGCTTCGGGACAGGGGATAGCGAGCAGTACTTC.

The rearrangement uses TRBV2 and TRBJ2-3; D is possibly TRBD2 (5 bases). With 9 bases removed from V and 2 bases from J, the gap between germline ends came to 15 bases. The germline gives CDR1 SNHLY, CDR2 FYNNEI. The CDR3 covers 14 residues. The CDR3 DNA reads TGTGCCAGTGTCTCGGGGAGCTACACAGATACGCAGTATTTT. Protein product: CASVSGSYTDTQYF. Full variable domain (outside the CDR3, taken from reference TRBV2 and TRBJ2-3): EPEVTQTPSHQVTQMGQEVILRCVPISNHLYFYWYRQILGQKVEFLVSFYNNEISEKSEIFDDQFSVERPDGSNFTLKIRSTKLEDSAMYFCASVSGSYTDTQYFGPGTRLTVL.

The chain couples TRBV15 to TRBJ2-7; TRBD1 aligns across 9 bases. The V segment lost 5 bases and the J segment 4 bases; nucleotides outside the gene matches: 6. This CDR3 has 14 amino acids. CDR1 LNHNV and CDR2 YYDKDF come from the germline V gene (reference sequence). This CDR3 reads CATSLGQGQYEQYF. Here the CDR3 DNA reads TGTGCCACCAGCTTGGGACAGGGTCAGTACGAGCAGTACTTC. The entire variable domain, with the rest obtained from reference TRBV15 and TRBJ2-7, is as follows: DAMVIQNPRYQVTQFGKPVTLSCSQTLNHNVMYWYQQKSSQAPKLLFHYYDKDFNNEADTPDNFQSRRPNTSFCFLDIRSPGLGDTAMYLCATSLGQGQYEQYFGPGTRLTVT.

The rearrangement joins TRBV4-3 to TRBJ2-1; 7 nucleotides match TRBD1. The CDR3 covers 15 residues. The junction had 5 bases not matched to a gene; V was cut back by 0 bases and J by 6 bases. The germline V gene has CDR1 LGHNA and CDR2 YSLEER. CDR3 region: CASSQEWAGGNEQFF. As DNA, the CDR3 is TGCGCCAGCAGCCAAGAGTGGGCAGGGGGCAATGAGCAGTTCTTC.

The V call is TRBV30, the J call TRBJ2-5; D gene unclear. This CDR3 is 12 amino acids long. The V gene lost 5 bases and the J gene lost 5 bases, with 12 bases spanning the gap. The V gene's germline CDR1 is GTSNPN and CDR2 SVGIG (reference sequence). CDR3 nucleotides: TGTGCCTGGGCCGGCCCCGCTGAGACCCAGTACTTC. Translation gives CAWAGPAETQYF.

This chain connects TRBV9 to TRBJ2-5; D may be TRBD1 or TRBD2 (6 bases each). This CDR3 spans 14 amino acids. Germline values: CDR1 SGDLS, CDR2 YYNGEE. V lost 0 bases and J lost 5, with 11 bases in between. The CDR3 protein is CASSVEGGRETQYF. In DNA form, the CDR3 reads TGTGCCAGCAGCGTAGAGGGGGGCCGGGAGACCCAGTACTTC. Complete variable domain (other parts from reference TRBV9 and TRBJ2-5): DSGVTQTPKHLITATGQRVTLRCSPRSGDLSVYWYQQSLDQGLQFLIQYYNGEERAKGNILERFSAQQFPDLHSELNLSSLELGDSALYFCASSVEGGRETQYFGPGTRLLVL.

V is TRBV5-1 and J is TRBJ2-2, with TRBD1 matching over 9 bases. CDR1 and CDR2 from the germline V gene are SGHRS and YFSETQ. CDR3 length: 16 amino acids. The trim removed 2 bases at V and 5 bases at J, leaving 7 bases unmatched. The CDR3 is CASSLYNRGQTGELFF. The CDR3 region has the DNA TGCGCCAGCAGCTTATATAACAGGGGGCAAACCGGGGAGCTGTTTTTT.

The chain links TRBV29-1 to TRBJ1-1; a weak D match, TRBD1 (5 bases). The CDR3 has 14 residues. Germline V gene lookup returns CDR1 SQVTM and CDR2 ANQGSEA. Trimming stripped 2 bases from V and 1 base from J, with 11 bases between. In DNA form, the CDR3 reads TGCAGCGTTGAACTCTGGGGGACGAACACTGAAGCTTTCTTT. This encodes CSVELWGTNTEAFF.

The chain links TRBV5-6 to TRBJ2-5; 7 bases agree with TRBD1. The CDR3 covers 14 residues. CDR1 is SGHDT and CDR2 is YYEEEE in the germline V gene. V shed 4 bases and J 1 base; nucleotides not matched to a gene: 4. The CDR3 loop is CASSQGTAQETQYF. The DNA of the CDR3 is TGTGCCAGCAGCCAAGGGACAGCCCAAGAGACCCAGTACTTC.

The chain employs TRBV4-3 and TRBJ1-4, with TRBD1 as a possible D gene (6 bases). In germline, CDR1 is LGHNA, CDR2 YSLEER. Trimming removed 0 bases from V and 6 bases from J, with 11 bases in between. The CDR3 runs to 15 residues. The CDR3, as DNA: TGCGCCAGCAGCCAAGACGGGGGCGGGGATGAAAAACTGTTTTTT. Protein sequence: CASSQDGGGDEKLFF.

The V gene is TRBV7-2, the J gene TRBJ2-1; 10 bases are a match to TRBD2. Trimming cost V 6 bases and J 1 base; bases outside gene matches: 6. This CDR3 has 16 residues. The germline V gene encodes CDR1 SGHTA and CDR2 FQGNSA. CDR3 in amino acids: CASRSPLAGSYNEQFF. CDR3 DNA sequence: TGTGCCAGCAGATCCCCACTAGCGGGGTCCTACAATGAGCAGTTCTTC. The full variable domain, completed using reference TRBV7-2 and TRBJ2-1, is GAGVSQSPSNKVTEKGKDVELRCDPISGHTALYWYRQSLGQGLEFLIYFQGNSAPDKSGLPSDRFSAERTGGSVSTLTIQRTQQEDSAVYLCASRSPLAGSYNEQFFGPGTRLTVL.

The chain employs TRBV5-8 and TRBJ2-6; 7 bases match TRBD1. Germline V CDR1 and CDR2: SGHTS, YDEGEE. J gave up 0 bases and V 5 bases, and 11 bases lay outside the gene matches. This CDR3 contains 18 residues. The CDR3 DNA reads as TGTGCCAGCAGATTGACAGGGATTAGCCTCTCTGGGGCCAACGTCCTGACTTTC. This translates into CASRLTGISLSGANVLTF.

V usage is TRBV11-3 and J usage is TRBJ2-7, with 9 bases aligning to TRBD1. CDR3 length equals 17 residues. V was clipped by 1 base and J by 1 base; unmatched bases: 8. Germline V gene sequence: CDR1 SGHNT, CDR2 YENEEA. CDR3 DNA: TGTGCCAGCAGCTTAGGGGCAGGGACAGGGCCTTCCTACGAGCAGTACTTC. Amino acids: CASSLGAGTGPSYEQYF.

This clone counts as large. The chain carries TRBV7-2 and TRBJ2-3; 8 bases fit TRBD1. The J segment lost 2 bases and the V segment lost 1 base, leaving 5 bases of the junction unmatched. The CDR3 contains 16 residues. Germline lookup yields CDR1 SGHTA and CDR2 FQGNSA. The CDR3 spells CASSLDQGAITDTQYF. Here the CDR3 DNA reads TGTGCCAGCAGCTTAGATCAGGGGGCGATCACAGATACGCAGTATTTT.

The chain combines TRBV11-2 with TRBJ1-4; 9 bases match TRBD1. The J segment lost 5 bases and the V segment lost 0 bases, leaving 1 base of the junction unmatched. The CDR3 covers 15 residues. Germline lookup yields CDR1 SGHAT and CDR2 FQNNGV. This chain's CDR3 is CASSLDGTGNEKLFF. The CDR3 DNA reads TGTGCCAGCAGCTTAGATGGGACAGGGAATGAAAAACTGTTTTTT.

J is TRBJ2-2 and V is TRBV7-8; unclear D gene. This CDR3 contains 14 residues. Per the germline V gene, CDR1 is SGHVS and CDR2 is FQNEAQ. Trimming stripped 0 bases from V and 4 bases from J, with 6 bases between. DNA of the CDR3: TGTGCCAGCAGCTTAGCTCGGGTCACCGGGGAGCTGTTTTTT. Translating gives CASSLARVTGELFF.

J is TRBJ1-2 and V is TRBV27; perhaps TRBD1 as D (5 bases). The CDR3 covers 13 residues. In germline, CDR1 is MNHEY, CDR2 SMNVEV (reference sequence). Between the trimmed V and J ends, which lost 1 base and 8 bases, there was a span of 11 bases. CDR3 loop: CASSLFQGSGYTF. CDR3 nucleotides: TGTGCCAGCAGTTTATTTCAGGGATCCGGCTACACCTTC.

This chain connects TRBV7-2 to TRBJ1-1; D possibly corresponds to TRBD1 (5 bases). The V gene's germline CDR1 is SGHTA and CDR2 FQGNSA. The CDR3 has 16 residues. The V and J ends lost 5 bases and 0 bases respectively, with 16 bases between them. The DNA of the CDR3 is TGTGCCAGCAGCCCAGGGCACGGTGAAATGAACACTGAAGCTTTCTTT. Its protein product is CASSPGHGEMNTEAFF.